The text below deals with one T cell receptor (beta chain). It has no known antigen specificity. Per-base quality was not reported, and no clone a single base away is much larger than it. TCRbeta CDR3 regions were amplified from genomic DNA using the immunoSEQ Assay, a bias-controlled multiplex PCR. Concerning the study's data processing: The number of nucleated cells in each sample was estimated from the amplification of reference gene primers within the assay. To quantify the absolute abundance of each unique TCRbeta CDR3 rearrangement, sequence reads were collapsed and filtered. For each sample, productive Simpson clonality was calculated as the square root of Simpson's diversity index across productive rearrangements. This is the immuneACCESS table as TCRdb keeps it, with only in-frame sequences that have V and J called. A part of the clones is gone; compared with another copy, unresolved V genes explain less than half, and the rest is unexplained. V and J calls and clone size are those listed in that table; D and trimming were worked out from the DNA. A total of 150,000 to 200,000 clones appear in this sample, nearly 80% of them only once. The ten largest clones represent approximately 26% of the sample.

The data were taken from a study of blood T cell repertoires in COVID-19 (dated by TCRdb to about 2020). In the study overall: Samples from collaborators originated in the United States, Italy and Spain and spanned both the acute and convalescent phases of COVID-19. The prospective study material was composed of cDNA or gDNA derived from T cells, B-cell-depleted T cells, or PBMCs. A freely available public database, intended as a resource for researchers studying the immune response to SARS-CoV-2, is where the repertoires were released. The samples were drawn from the first 160 participants of the ongoing ImmuneRACE study and from 1,254 subjects provided by 6 global collaborators. HLA class I and class II types, where available, came from metadata supplied by the sample provider rather than from assay-based typing. The dataset comprised deeply sampled blood TCRbeta repertoires from subjects exposed to, actively infected with, or recovered from COVID-19. A de-identified subject ID, COVID-19 status, age in years and sex were almost always included in the sample metadata. Paper-wide results and their limitations: The quantity of clinical and demographic metadata differed by source and by participant and was supplied without curation.

The collaborating institutions used their own protocols to collect whole blood in K2EDTA tubes. For TCRbeta analysis, collaborators shipped samples in one of three forms: frozen whole blood, isolated PBMCs, or DNA extracted from either of those sample types. This sequence originates from a woman between 65 and 79 years old with acute or convalescent COVID-19. Specimen: peripheral blood.

The CDR3: CASREDRNQETQYF. DNA sequence: TGTGCCAGCAGGGAGGACCGGAATCAAGAGACCCAGTACTTC. Recombination linked TRBV2 to TRBJ2-5; possibly the D gene is TRBD2, per 5 matching bases. The germline V gene yields SNHLY for CDR1 and FYNNEI for CDR2. The CDR3 covers 14 residues, taking in both the cysteine and the phenylalanine. Only CDR3 DNA is held: 42 bases, read in frame from base 1. Relative to germline, V is 6 bases shorter and J is 2 bases shorter, with 13 bases between their ends.